Detailed here is one T cell receptor beta chain. These data come from a study of blood T cell repertoires in COVID-19. The germline V gene encodes CDR1 WNHNN and CDR2 SYGVQD (reference sequence). V was clipped by 3 bases and J by 3 bases, with 9 bases between them. The CDR3 sequence is 14 residues long. TCRdb keeps only in-frame clones here, not all; method: immunoSEQ multiplex PCR. This table holds 250,000 to 350,000 clones, around 86% found once. The chain joins TRBV10-1 to TRBJ1-3, with no clear D. This TCR was recovered from a woman younger than 30 who had recovered from COVID-19. Sequenced input: PBMCs or T cells enriched from blood (not recorded which). CDR3 in DNA: TGCGCCAGCAGTGACCCCTCTTTTGGAAACACCATATATTTT. This sequence encodes CASSDPSFGNTIYF.